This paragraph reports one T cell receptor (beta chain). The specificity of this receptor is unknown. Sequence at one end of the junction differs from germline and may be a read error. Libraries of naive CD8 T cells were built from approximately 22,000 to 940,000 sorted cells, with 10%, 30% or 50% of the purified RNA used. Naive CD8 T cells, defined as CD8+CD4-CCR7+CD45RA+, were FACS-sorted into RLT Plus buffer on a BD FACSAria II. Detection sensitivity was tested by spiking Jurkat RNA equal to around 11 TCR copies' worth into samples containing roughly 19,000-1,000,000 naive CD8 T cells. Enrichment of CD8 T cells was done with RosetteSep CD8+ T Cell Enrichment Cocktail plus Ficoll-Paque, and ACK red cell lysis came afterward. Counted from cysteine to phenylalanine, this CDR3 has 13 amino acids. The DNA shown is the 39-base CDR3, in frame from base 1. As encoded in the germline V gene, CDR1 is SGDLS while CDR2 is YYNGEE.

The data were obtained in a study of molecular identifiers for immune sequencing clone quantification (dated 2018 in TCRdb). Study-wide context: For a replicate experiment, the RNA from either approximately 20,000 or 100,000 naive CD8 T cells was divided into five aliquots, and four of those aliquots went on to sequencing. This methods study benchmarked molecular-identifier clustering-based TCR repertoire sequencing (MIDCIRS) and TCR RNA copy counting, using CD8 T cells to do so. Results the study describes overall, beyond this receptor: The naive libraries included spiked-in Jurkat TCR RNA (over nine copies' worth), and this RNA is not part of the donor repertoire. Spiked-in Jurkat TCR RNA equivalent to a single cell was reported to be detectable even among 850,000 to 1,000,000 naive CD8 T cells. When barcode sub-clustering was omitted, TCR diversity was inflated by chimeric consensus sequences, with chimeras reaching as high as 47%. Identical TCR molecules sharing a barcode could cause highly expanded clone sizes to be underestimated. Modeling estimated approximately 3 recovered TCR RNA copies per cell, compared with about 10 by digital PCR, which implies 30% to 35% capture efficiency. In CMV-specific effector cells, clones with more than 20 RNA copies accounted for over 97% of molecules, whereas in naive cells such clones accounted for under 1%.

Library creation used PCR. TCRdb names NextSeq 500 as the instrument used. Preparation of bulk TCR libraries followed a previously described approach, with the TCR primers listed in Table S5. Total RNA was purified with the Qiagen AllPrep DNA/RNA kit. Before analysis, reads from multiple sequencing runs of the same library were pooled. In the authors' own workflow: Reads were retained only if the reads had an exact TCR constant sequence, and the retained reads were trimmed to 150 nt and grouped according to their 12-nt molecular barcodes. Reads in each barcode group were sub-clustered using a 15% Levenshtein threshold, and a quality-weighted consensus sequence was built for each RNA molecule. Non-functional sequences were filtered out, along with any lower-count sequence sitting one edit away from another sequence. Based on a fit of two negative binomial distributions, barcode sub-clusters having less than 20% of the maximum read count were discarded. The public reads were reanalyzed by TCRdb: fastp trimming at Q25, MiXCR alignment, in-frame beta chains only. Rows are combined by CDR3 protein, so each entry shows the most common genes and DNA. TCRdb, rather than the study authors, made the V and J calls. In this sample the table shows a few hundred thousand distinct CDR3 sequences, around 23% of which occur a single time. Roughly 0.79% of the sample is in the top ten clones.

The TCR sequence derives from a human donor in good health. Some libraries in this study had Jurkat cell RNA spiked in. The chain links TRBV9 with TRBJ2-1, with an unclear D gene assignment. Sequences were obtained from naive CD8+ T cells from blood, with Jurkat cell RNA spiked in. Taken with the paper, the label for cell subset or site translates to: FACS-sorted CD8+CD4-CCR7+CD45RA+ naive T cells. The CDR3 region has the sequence CASCQDSYNKQFF. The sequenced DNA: TGTGCCAGCTGTCAAGACTCGTACAATAAGCAGTTCTTC.